These 20 T cell receptor beta chains share one sample of origin, sequenced in a study of blood T cells in healthy people across ages. Primers used in a second PCR of about 6 to 11 cycles were a sample-barcoded 5' primer and a J-beta primer mix. One entry per CDR3 protein results from TCRdb running MiXCR on the 5' RACE reads. The sample lists about 1.5 million distinct CDR3 sequences, approximately 39% occurring once. The material sequenced was blood. The receptors originated from a woman between 18 and 29 years old in good health.

The chain joins TRBV9 to TRBJ2-2, with 9 bases fitting TRBD2. Per germline, CDR1 SGDLS and CDR2 YYNGEE. CDR3 size: 17 residues. J lost 0 bases, V lost 4 bases, and 7 bases had no gene match. The CDR3 DNA follows: TGTGCCAGCAGCTCCAGAGCGGGGGGAACGAACACCGGGGAGCTGTTTTTT. The encoded protein is CASSSRAGGTNTGELFF.

CDR3 DNA sequence: TGTGCCTGGTCTCAGGAGGGGACAGGGGTCTACGAGCAGTACTTC. Protein sequence: CAWSQEGTGVYEQYF. This rearrangement joins TRBV30 to TRBJ2-7, with 10 bases that match TRBD1. This CDR3 is built from 15 residues. Germline values: CDR1 GTSNPN, CDR2 SVGIG (reference sequence). Trimming took 5 bases from V and 3 from J; bases not matched to a gene: 10.

In its sample, this clonotype was seen a few times. V usage is TRBV29-1 and J usage is TRBJ2-7; D perhaps matches TRBD1 (6 bases). Germline values: CDR1 SQVTM, CDR2 ANQGSEA. V shed 4 bases and J shed 0 bases, with 10 bases lying between them. This CDR3 has 13 residues. CDR3: CSVGDTSSYEQYF. In nucleotides, the CDR3 is TGCAGCGTTGGGGACACCAGCTCCTACGAGCAGTACTTC.

The V call is TRBV20-1, the J call TRBJ2-5, with D possibly matching TRBD1 (5 bases). Trimming removed 0 bases at V and 2 bases at J, with 16 bases between. This CDR3 contains 16 residues. The germline V gene encodes CDR1 DFQATT and CDR2 SNEGSKA (reference sequence). The CDR3 loop is CSAREVGRAHQETQYF. The CDR3 nucleotides read TGCAGTGCTAGAGAGGTCGGCAGGGCCCATCAAGAGACCCAGTACTTC.

The V gene is TRBV20-1, the J gene TRBJ1-2; D may be TRBD1 (5 bases). The length of the CDR3 is 14 residues. Germline V gives CDR1 DFQATT, CDR2 SNEGSKA (reference sequence). Trimming took off 3 bases at V and 5 bases at J, with 16 bases between the two ends. The CDR3: CSASADSHPYGYTF. The CDR3 DNA is TGCAGTGCTAGCGCAGACAGCCACCCATATGGCTACACCTTC.

In its sample, this clonotype was seen once. This sequence joins TRBV20-1 and TRBJ1-2; unclear D gene. The V end was cut by 6 bases, the J end by 1 base, with 12 bases between. Germline CDR1 and CDR2: DFQATT and SNEGSKA (reference sequence). The CDR3 runs to 13 residues. In nucleotides, the CDR3 is TGCAGTGCCCCAGCTCACAATAACTATGGCTACACCTTC. It is translated as CSAPAHNNYGYTF.

The chain recombines TRBV12-3 or TRBV12-4 with TRBJ1-1; D not certain. The CDR3 is 14 residues long. V was pared by 1 base and J by 6 bases, with 12 bases between. CDR3 residues: CASSLGIGYSEAFF. In DNA form, the CDR3 reads TGTGCCAGCAGTTTAGGAATAGGGTACTCTGAAGCTTTCTTT.

A few counts support this clonotype. This rearrangement joins TRBV30 to TRBJ2-3; TRBD1 agrees at 7 bases. Trimming at V came to 8 bases and at J to 5 bases, leaving 13 bases not matched to a gene. CDR1 is GTSNPN and CDR2 is SVGIG in the germline V gene (reference sequence). The CDR3 contains 14 residues. This chain's CDR3 is CARGVGGAIDTQYF. The CDR3 DNA sequence: TGTGCCAGAGGTGTAGGGGGCGCGATAGATACGCAGTATTTT.

The chain recombines TRBV29-1 with TRBJ1-1; no clear D gene. The CDR3 covers 13 residues. Between the trimmed V and J ends, which lost 5 bases and 4 bases, there was a span of 14 bases. The germline V gene encodes CDR1 SQVTM and CDR2 ANQGSEA. CDR3 bases: TGCAGCGTTAAATCTTTCAGCGTCACTGAAGCTTTCTTT. Translating it yields CSVKSFSVTEAFF.

This clonotype was counted a few times. J is TRBJ1-2 and V is TRBV29-1; perhaps TRBD1 as D (5 bases). This CDR3 has 15 residues. The V and J ends lost 0 bases and 5 bases respectively, with 16 bases between them. The germline gives CDR1 SQVTM, CDR2 ANQGSEA. The CDR3 protein is CSVEDFLQGAYGYTF. The CDR3 coding sequence is TGCAGCGTTGAAGATTTTCTGCAGGGCGCGTATGGCTACACCTTC.

This clonotype was seen only a few times. V and J are TRBV27 and TRBJ2-7, with 12 bases aligning to TRBD2. The V gene's germline CDR1 is MNHEY and CDR2 SMNVEV (reference sequence). V was clipped by 3 bases and J by 3 bases; unmatched bases: 3. The CDR3 extends over 15 amino acids. The CDR3 DNA reads as TGTGCCAGCAGTTTGACTAGCGGGAGTGGCTACGAGCAGTACTTC. This codes for CASSLTSGSGYEQYF.

The chain recombines TRBV14 with TRBJ1-2, with unresolved D. This CDR3 spans 13 amino acids. Per germline, CDR1 SGHDN and CDR2 FVKESK. The V end was cut by 4 bases, the J end by 8 bases, with 14 bases between. CDR3 residues: CASSRIWTSGYTF. In DNA form, the CDR3 reads TGTGCCAGCAGCCGAATTTGGACTAGCGGCTACACCTTC.

This clonotype has a handful of counts. V is TRBV3-1 and J is TRBJ2-3, with TRBD2 matching 12 bases. Germline CDR1 LGHDT, CDR2 YNNKEL (reference sequence). The trim removed 3 bases at V and 6 bases at J, leaving 4 bases unmatched. The CDR3 is 15 amino acids. CDR3 coding DNA: TGTGCCAGCAGCCATCTAGCGGGGGGGCCGGATACGCAGTATTTT. Translation gives CASSHLAGGPDTQYF.

The chain links TRBV6-2 or TRBV6-3 to TRBJ1-3; no clear D. Germline V lookup: CDR1 MNHEY, CDR2 SVGEGT. V dropped 10 bases and J dropped 0 bases, with 16 bases sitting between them. CDR3 length equals 15 residues. CDR3 DNA sequence: TGTGCCACCGCGACGACAACCCGCTCTGGAAACACCATATATTTT. Its translation is CATATTTRSGNTIYF.

The chain carries TRBV6-6 and TRBJ1-1; D is perhaps TRBD1 (5 bases). The CDR3 covers 14 residues. V lost 2 bases and J 5 bases, leaving 12 bases between the germline ends. The germline gives CDR1 MNHNY, CDR2 SVGAGI (reference sequence). In DNA, the CDR3 is TGTGCCAGCAGTTACAGGGGTGTGGGAACTGAAGCTTTCTTT. Translated: CASSYRGVGTEAFF.

This clonotype appeared a few times. The chain combines TRBV2 with TRBJ1-5; the D is unclear. V lost 3 bases to trimming and J lost 1 base, with 10 bases between them. Germline values: CDR1 SNHLY, CDR2 FYNNEI. The CDR3 is 15 amino acids. CDR3 bases: TGTGCCAGCAGTGATGAGACAACGAGCAATCAGCCCCAGCATTTT. This sequence encodes CASSDETTSNQPQHF.

This chain uses TRBV14 with TRBJ1-1; D call uncertain. Germline V CDR1 and CDR2: SGHDN, FVKESK. The CDR3 has 14 residues. The germline V and J ends were trimmed by 5 bases and 3 bases, with 13 bases remaining between them. The CDR3 sequence is CASSARLRDTEAFF. The CDR3 region has the DNA TGTGCCAGCAGCGCCCGCTTGAGGGACACTGAAGCTTTCTTT.

The V gene is TRBV4-1, the J gene TRBJ2-3, with 9 bases lining up with TRBD2. CDR3 size: 14 residues. Looked up from germline, CDR1 is MGHRA and CDR2 is YSYEKL. V trimming: 4 bases; J trimming: 8 bases; junction bases outside the gene matches: 7. CDR3 sequence: CASSRVAGVGTQYF. The CDR3 DNA follows: TGCGCCAGCAGCCGTGTAGCGGGGGTGGGTACGCAGTATTTT.

This clonotype was counted a few times. The rearrangement joins TRBV28 to TRBJ2-7; D might be TRBD1 (6 bases). V dropped 11 bases and J dropped 0 bases, with 14 bases sitting between them. The germline gives CDR1 MDHEN, CDR2 SYDVKM. This CDR3 has 13 residues. The CDR3 sequence: CAAAVGGSYEQYF. The DNA for the CDR3 is TGTGCCGCCGCGGTAGGGGGCTCCTACGAGCAGTACTTC.

The chain employs TRBV12-3 or TRBV12-4 and TRBJ1-2; no clear D. The CDR3 totals 13 residues. Trimming cost V 5 bases and J 8 bases, with 15 bases left between them. The CDR3 region has the DNA TGTGCCAGCAGTGCGGGGTCGGTCGGGGGCTACACCTTC. This gives the protein CASSAGSVGGYTF.